This passage covers 4 T cell receptor beta chains from one sample sequenced in a study of OX40 agonist ivuxolimab in advanced cancers. Sequencing used immunoSEQ multiplex PCR; TCRdb keeps in-frame clones, though not all of them. The sample has around 47,000 clones; roughly 84% are singletons. The sample consisted of CD4+ or CD8+ T cells sorted from blood, taken in a trial of the OX40 agonist ivuxolimab. Receptors originate from an adult with an advanced solid tumor such as melanoma, head and neck, liver or kidney cancer.

The chain is built from TRBV11-1 and TRBJ2-1, with a weak D call TRBD1 (6 bases). The V end was cut by 6 bases, the J end by 9 bases, with 6 bases between. The CDR3 contains 10 residues. Germline V gene data show CDR1 as SGHAT and CDR2 as FQDESV (reference sequence). The CDR3 protein is CASRGAEQFF. The CDR3 DNA reads TGTGCCAGCAGGGGGGCTGAGCAGTTCTTC. Full variable domain (remainder filled in from reference TRBV11-1 and TRBJ2-1): EAEVAQSPRYKITEKSQAVAFWCDPISGHATLYWYRQILGQGPELLVQFQDESVVDDSQLPKDRFSAERLKGVDSTLKIQPAELGDSAMYLCASRGAEQFFGPGTRLTVL.

V usage is TRBV27 and J usage is TRBJ2-7; 12 positions agree with TRBD2. This CDR3 region has 16 residues. Germline lookup yields CDR1 MNHEY and CDR2 SMNVEV (reference sequence). Trimming removed 0 bases from V and 2 bases from J; junction bases left unmatched: 2. The CDR3 sequence: CASSLSASGRAYEQYF. In DNA form, the CDR3 reads TGTGCCAGCAGTTTATCAGCTAGCGGGAGGGCCTACGAGCAGTACTTC.

V usage is TRBV28 and J usage is TRBJ2-5, with 7 positions matching TRBD1. The DNA end is a closer match to TRBJ2-7, so the J assignment may be wrong. The germline CDR1 and CDR2 sequences are MDHEN and SYDVKM. The CDR3 sequence is 14 residues long. CDR3 in amino acids: CASSRTGASYEQYF. The CDR3 region has the DNA TGTGCCAGCAGCAGGACAGGCGCTTCCTACGAGCAGTACTTC.

The chain joins TRBV7-6 to TRBJ2-1; D may be TRBD1 or TRBD2 (5 bases each). Germline V gene lookup returns CDR1 SGHVS and CDR2 FNYEAQ. The CDR3 length is 15 residues. V lost 1 base to trimming and J lost 8 bases, with 15 bases between them. The chain's CDR3 is CASSLGPGPVDEQFF. CDR3 DNA: TGTGCCAGCAGCTTAGGGCCGGGACCTGTCGATGAGCAGTTCTTC.